This T cell receptor (beta chain) was obtained from a study of cytomegalovirus exposure and HLA in healthy donors. Points from the study as a whole: CMV serostatus was the only immune exposure information that was available.

The primer mix had 60 Vbeta and 13 Jbeta primers. The repertoire was sequenced with immunoSEQ multiplex PCR; TCRdb's copy has only in-frame clones and lacks some. The data hold about 130,000 clones, with about 71% observed a single time. As concerns this clone: Its antigen is unknown.

Trimming cost V 5 bases and J 7 bases; bases outside gene matches: 8. This CDR3 is 14 amino acids long. CDR1 is SGHTA and CDR2 is FQGNSA in the germline V gene. The sequenced sample consisted of PBMCs. This TCR was sampled from a woman aged 60 to 75 in good health and CMV-seropositive. This chain links TRBV7-2 with TRBJ2-1; 7 bases agree with TRBD2. DNA for the CDR3: TGTGCCAGCAGCCTTCGCGGGAGATCGAATGAGCAGTTCTTC. Translating gives CASSLRGRSNEQFF.